Below, 16 T cell receptor beta chains from the same sample are listed, as sequenced in a study of cytomegalovirus exposure and HLA in healthy donors. Primers included in the PCR were 60 Vbeta and 13 Jbeta primers. This table comes from immunoSEQ multiplex PCR, and its TCRdb copy is limited to in-frame clones, with some not included. The sample lists fewer than 250,000 clones; around 81% were seen once. The sequenced material came from PBMCs. These receptors were taken from a man younger than 35 in good health and CMV-seronegative.

This clone was counted a single time. This sequence joins TRBV29-1 and TRBJ2-7; no firm D call. Trimming left V 6 bases short and J 7 bases short, with 19 bases between. Germline CDR1 and CDR2: SQVTM and ANQGSEA. This CDR3 region has 13 residues. In DNA form, the CDR3 reads TGCAGCGTCGTGTCCGGCCTACTCGGGGAGCAGTACTTC. Amino acid sequence: CSVVSGLLGEQYF.

This sequence joins TRBV5-4 and TRBJ2-1; 12 bases align to TRBD2. The CDR3 loop spans 18 amino acids. V trimming: 4 bases; J trimming: 4 bases; junction bases outside the gene matches: 12. Per germline, CDR1 SGHNT and CDR2 YYREEE (reference sequence). The DNA of the CDR3 is TGTGCCAGCAGCGACCGGACTAGCGGGATAAGCGGTTACAATGAGCAGTTCTTC. It translates to CASSDRTSGISGYNEQFF.

This chain uses TRBV4-2 with TRBJ2-2; TRBD2 matches at 11 bases. The CDR3 runs 18 residues. The V gene's germline CDR1 is LGHNA and CDR2 YNFKEQ. J gave up 6 bases and V 5 bases, and 14 bases lay outside the gene matches. The CDR3, as DNA: TGTGCCAGCAGCTTCCGGCCGCTAGCGGGAGGCGTTGCCGGGGAGCTGTTTTTT. Amino acids: CASSFRPLAGGVAGELFF.

The V call is TRBV10-2, the J call TRBJ2-3; 8 bases map to TRBD2. After removal of 7 bases from V and 2 bases from J, the junction contained 11 bases not matched to a gene. The CDR3 contains 16 residues. Germline loops: CDR1 WSHSY, CDR2 SAAADI. This CDR3 is CASKKNRGGTTDTQYF. The CDR3 DNA reads TGCGCCAGCAAGAAGAACCGGGGGGGAACCACAGATACGCAGTATTTT.

The V call is TRBV4-1, the J call TRBJ2-2; 8 bases fit TRBD1. The CDR3 runs to 16 residues. Germline V CDR1 and CDR2: MGHRA, YSYEKL. The trim removed 4 bases at V and 5 bases at J, leaving 9 bases unmatched. This CDR3 reads CASSRTDRGRTGELFF. The DNA for the CDR3 is TGCGCCAGCAGCCGGACAGACAGGGGTCGGACCGGGGAGCTGTTTTTT.

This chain connects TRBV5-6 to TRBJ1-5, with 10 bases lining up with TRBD1. CDR3 size: 16 residues. J was trimmed by 1 base and V by 0 bases; bases with no gene match: 1. Germline V gives CDR1 SGHDT, CDR2 YYEEEE. The CDR3 sequence: CASSLGQGASNQPQHF. CDR3 nucleotide sequence: TGTGCCAGCAGCTTGGGACAGGGGGCGAGCAATCAGCCCCAGCATTTT.

This clone was seen more than once but under ten times. This chain uses TRBV9 with TRBJ2-7, with 8 positions matching TRBD2. The CDR3 is made up of 14 amino acids. CDR1 and CDR2 from the germline V gene are SGDLS and YYNGEE. Trimming removed 4 bases from V and 3 bases from J; junction bases left unmatched: 6. CDR3 DNA sequence: TGTGCCAGCAGCCCACGACTAGCGAGCTACGAGCAGTACTTC. Translating gives CASSPRLASYEQYF.

In this sample, this clone turned up a few times. Other nucleotide sequences in the sample specify the same CDR3. J is TRBJ2-7 and V is TRBV2; D unclear. Germline V gene data show CDR1 as SNHLY and CDR2 as FYNNEI. CDR3 length: 11 amino acids. Trimming shortened V by 6 bases and J by 3 bases, and 6 bases separated the two germline ends. The CDR3 loop reads CASRLSYEQYF. The CDR3 bases are TGTGCCAGCAGGCTAAGCTACGAGCAGTACTTC. Full variable domain (outside the CDR3, taken from reference TRBV2 and TRBJ2-7): EPEVTQTPSHQVTQMGQEVILRCVPISNHLYFYWYRQILGQKVEFLVSFYNNEISEKSEIFDDQFSVERPDGSNFTLKIRSTKLEDSAMYFCASRLSYEQYFGPGTRLTVT.

The rearrangement links TRBV28 to TRBJ1-5; no reliable D call. Germline-derived CDR1 and CDR2 are MDHEN and SYDVKM. The CDR3 runs to 12 residues. V shed 4 bases and J shed 8 bases, with 9 bases lying between them. The CDR3 region is CASSSSRKPQHF. Written as DNA, the CDR3 is TGTGCCAGCAGTTCCTCCAGAAAGCCCCAGCATTTT.

The J gene is TRBJ2-5, the V gene TRBV9; 9 bases line up with TRBD2. Matching the DNA end better, TRBJ2-7 makes the J call doubtful. The CDR3 loop spans 16 amino acids. Looked up from germline, CDR1 is SGDLS and CDR2 is YYNGEE. CDR3 nucleotides: TGTGCCAGCAGCGTAGGACCGGAGCGGGAGGCCTACGAGCAGTACTTC. It codes for CASSVGPEREAYEQYF.

V and J are TRBV7-2 and TRBJ2-7; D might be TRBD1 (6 bases). Per germline, CDR1 SGHTA and CDR2 FQGNSA. The V gene lost 1 base and the J gene lost 0 bases, with 10 bases spanning the gap. The CDR3 sequence is 15 residues long. The CDR3 reads CASSLGQASSYEQYF. The CDR3 region has the DNA TGTGCCAGCAGCTTAGGACAGGCGAGCTCCTACGAGCAGTACTTC.

The chain joins TRBV4-2 to TRBJ2-1; the match to TRBD2 covers 12 bases. V lost 4 bases and J lost 5; bases outside the gene matches: 3. CDR3 length: 15 amino acids. Germline V gene lookup returns CDR1 LGHNA and CDR2 YNFKEQ. The CDR3 DNA is TGTGCCAGCAGCCCCCGACTAGCGGGAGACAATGAGCAGTTCTTC. Translated: CASSPRLAGDNEQFF.

V gene TRBV6-1 combines with J gene TRBJ1-4; possibly TRBD1 for D (6 bases). The CDR3 runs to 16 residues. Germline V lookup: CDR1 MNHNS, CDR2 SASEGT. Trimming pared 3 bases from V and 0 bases from J, leaving 11 bases between. The CDR3 bases are TGTGCCAGCAGTGATACAGGGCTAACAACTAATGAAAAACTGTTTTTT. Protein product: CASSDTGLTTNEKLFF.

Details on this clone: Other DNA sequences in the sample encode the same CDR3. The chain is built from TRBV11-2 and TRBJ2-1; TRBD2 agrees at 9 bases. Germline CDR1 and CDR2: SGHAT and FQNNGV. V gave up 3 bases and J gave up 2 bases; unmatched junction bases: 2. The CDR3 covers 15 residues. CDR3 coding DNA: TGTGCCAGCAGCTTGGTAGCGGGAGCCTACAATGAGCAGTTCTTC. Amino acid sequence: CASSLVAGAYNEQFF.

The chain is built from TRBV7-9 and TRBJ2-7; D is uncertain. This CDR3 spans 13 amino acids. Germline V lookup: CDR1 SEHNR, CDR2 FQNEAQ (reference sequence). V was pared by 3 bases and J by 6 bases, with 12 bases between. The chain's CDR3 is CASSFRRPGEQYF. The CDR3 DNA sequence: TGTGCCAGCAGCTTTCGTCGTCCGGGCGAGCAGTACTTC.

The V call is TRBV28, the J call TRBJ1-1, with unresolved D. The CDR3 extends over 13 amino acids. Germline V gene sequence: CDR1 MDHEN, CDR2 SYDVKM. V lost 4 bases, J lost 1 base, and 7 bases lay in between. CDR3 region: CASSSDKNTEAFF. Here the CDR3 DNA reads TGTGCCAGCAGTTCAGACAAGAACACTGAAGCTTTCTTT.